The 14 T cell receptor beta chains below all came from one sample that was sequenced in a study of blood T cell repertoires in COVID-19. Libraries were prepared by immunoSEQ multiplex PCR; TCRdb keeps only in-frame clonotypes and omits some of them. The sample carries 110,000 to 150,000 clones, around 86% recorded once. Sequencing was performed on PBMCs or T cells enriched from blood (not recorded which). These receptors all come from a man aged 55-75 years who had recovered from COVID-19.

The gene calls are TRBV18 and TRBJ2-3; 7 bases fit TRBD2. The CDR3 extends over 14 amino acids. The trim removed 3 bases at V and 6 bases at J, leaving 6 bases unmatched. Looked up from germline, CDR1 is KGHSH and CDR2 is LQKENI. The CDR3 coding sequence is TGTGCCAGCTCACCTTATGCGGGAGCCGATACGCAGTATTTT. Translating it yields CASSPYAGADTQYF.

The rearrangement joins TRBV3-1 (or the pseudogene TRBV3-2) to TRBJ1-3; D gene ambiguous. Germline CDR1 reads LGHDT; CDR2 reads YNNKEL (reference sequence). Deletions cut 1 base from V and 3 bases from J, with 13 bases between. The CDR3 sequence is 16 residues long. The DNA for the CDR3 is TGTGCCAGCAGCCAAGTAGCCAGCCTCCGTGGAAACACCATATATTTT. Its protein product is CASSQVASLRGNTIYF.

J is TRBJ1-4 and V is TRBV3-1 (or the pseudogene TRBV3-2); possible D gene TRBD1, 6 bases. The germline gives CDR1 LGHDT, CDR2 YNNKEL (reference sequence). This CDR3 region has 15 residues. V was cut by 3 bases and J by 7 bases, with 15 bases left in between. CDR3 protein: CASSHKSRGGEKLFF. The CDR3 DNA follows: TGTGCCAGCAGCCACAAGAGCAGAGGGGGTGAAAAACTGTTTTTT.

The sample holds a few counts of this clone. The J gene is TRBJ2-1, the V gene TRBV3-1 (or the pseudogene TRBV3-2); 7 bases match TRBD1. Germline lookup yields CDR1 LGHDT and CDR2 YNNKEL (reference sequence). The CDR3 consists of 14 residues. Losses at the gene ends were 4 bases for V and 7 bases for J; bases not matched to a gene: 7. The CDR3 DNA is TGTGCCAGCAGCCTCTTGGACAGGTTGAATGAGCAGTTCTTC. This translates into CASSLLDRLNEQFF.

V and J are TRBV28 and TRBJ1-2, with D tentatively TRBD1 (6 bases). The CDR3 has 13 residues. V shed 6 bases and J shed 7 bases, with 15 bases lying between them. Germline V gene sequence: CDR1 MDHEN, CDR2 SYDVKM. This CDR3 is CASRQTGTSGYTF. For the CDR3, the DNA is TGTGCCAGCAGGCAAACAGGGACCTCTGGCTACACCTTC.

The chain links TRBV19 to TRBJ2-3, with 9 positions matching TRBD1. The CDR3 is 15 residues long. V shed 6 bases and J 5 bases; nucleotides not matched to a gene: 9. Germline V gives CDR1 LNHDA, CDR2 SQIVND (reference sequence). The CDR3 nucleotides read TGTGCCAGTAGCGACAGGGGGGGGTTTTTAGATACGCAGTATTTT. Its protein is CASSDRGGFLDTQYF.

V gene TRBV6-5 combines with J gene TRBJ1-2; a weak D match, TRBD1 (6 bases). Trimming took off 6 bases at V and 2 bases at J, with 13 bases between the two ends. Per germline, CDR1 MNHEY and CDR2 SVGAGI. This CDR3 comprises 14 residues. CDR3 sequence reads: CASRPGGPNYGYTF. The DNA of the CDR3 is TGTGCCAGCAGACCCGGGGGGCCAAACTATGGCTACACCTTC.

The rearrangement links TRBV6-5 to TRBJ2-7; 7 positions agree with TRBD1. The CDR3 has 14 amino acids. The J segment lost 6 bases and the V segment lost 6 bases, leaving 11 bases of the junction unmatched. CDR1 MNHEY and CDR2 SVGAGI come from the germline V gene. CDR3 sequence (DNA): TGTGCCAGCAGCGTCGGACAGGTCTTGGGCGAGCAGTACTTC. Translating it yields CASSVGQVLGEQYF.

The chain combines TRBV5-6 with TRBJ2-7, with 8 positions matching TRBD1. This CDR3 region has 16 residues. Losses at the gene ends were 3 bases for V and 4 bases for J; bases not matched to a gene: 12. Germline V gene lookup returns CDR1 SGHDT and CDR2 YYEEEE. Written as DNA, the CDR3 is TGTGCCAGCAGCTCTACCCCGGTTCAGGGGGCTTACGAGCAGTACTTC. Translation gives CASSSTPVQGAYEQYF.

The chain carries TRBV9 and TRBJ2-2; D possibly corresponds to TRBD2 (5 bases). The ends were cut back, 1 base at V and 7 bases at J, with 11 bases in the middle. From germline, CDR1 is SGDLS and CDR2 YYNGEE. CDR3 size: 14 residues. The CDR3, as DNA: TGTGCCAGCAGCGTAAGCTCGGGGATCGGGGAGCTGTTTTTT. Translation gives CASSVSSGIGELFF.

The CDR3 loop is CASSETGGPYGYTF. The CDR3 coding sequence is TGTGCCAGCAGTGAGACAGGGGGCCCCTATGGCTACACCTTC. The rearrangement uses TRBV2 and TRBJ1-2; 10 bases align to TRBD1. Trimming removed 3 bases from V and 4 bases from J; junction bases left unmatched: 2. Germline loops: CDR1 SNHLY, CDR2 FYNNEI. The CDR3 runs 14 residues.

CDR3 bases: TGTGCCTCAAAAGGACAGGTCGTAGAGACCCTCCACTTT. Translating gives CASKGQVVETLHF. The chain links TRBV2 to TRBJ1-6; 7 positions agree with TRBD1. The CDR3 totals 13 residues. V lost 11 bases to trimming and J lost 14 bases; unmatched junction nucleotides: 15. CDR1 is SNHLY, CDR2 FYNNEI, per germline.

CDR3 protein: CASSQTGAEQYF. In DNA, the CDR3 is TGTGCCAGCAGTCAAACTGGAGCCGAGCAGTACTTC. The chain links TRBV12-3 or TRBV12-4 to TRBJ2-7; D gene uncertain. Trimming cost V 5 bases and J 6 bases, with 11 bases left between them. There are 12 residues in the CDR3.

The chain couples TRBV28 to TRBJ2-2; TRBD2 might be the D (6 bases). Trimming pared 6 bases from V and 4 bases from J, leaving 15 bases between. Germline V gene lookup returns CDR1 MDHEN and CDR2 SYDVKM. The CDR3 length is 15 residues. CDR3: CASRVRRGTTGELFF. The CDR3, as DNA: TGTGCCAGCAGGGTAAGGAGGGGTACCACCGGGGAGCTGTTTTTT.